Listed below are T cell receptor beta chains from one sample, sequenced in a study of memory CD4+ T cells and cytomegalovirus serostatus. Generated by immunoSEQ multiplex PCR, the TCRdb table keeps only in-frame clones and is missing some. The sample contains over 40,000 clones, 70% to 75% of which appear only once. Material for sequencing was memory CD4+ T cells from blood. Receptors originate from an adult in good health and CMV-seropositive. CDR3s include the opening cysteine and the closing phenylalanine or tryptophan. D genes are given only for firm matches. The size field is filled for only some rows; it gives once, few, many or a size class.

j_gene,v_gene,d_gene,abundance,CDR3nt,CDR3aa
TRBJ2-7,TRBV6-1,NA,NA,TGTGCCAGCAGTGAAGCGGCAGCAGAGCAGTACTTC,CASSEAAAEQYF
TRBJ2-7,TRBV7-2,TRBD2,NA,TGTGCCAGCAGCTCTGAGCGGGGAAAAGGCTACGAGCAGTACTTC,CASSSERGKGYEQYF
TRBJ2-1,TRBV4-1,TRBD2,once,TGCGCCAGCAGCCAAGAGGTGTCGCGGGGGTGGAATGAGCAGTTCTTC,CASSQEVSRGWNEQFF
TRBJ1-1,TRBV28,NA,NA,TGTGCCAGCACTAGGGGGACGGCCAGGAACACTGAAGCTTTCTTT,CASTRGTARNTEAFF
TRBJ2-2,TRBV5-6,NA,NA,TGTGCCAGCAGTCCGGGGATCGGTTACACCGGGGAGCTGTTTTTT,CASSPGIGYTGELFF
TRBJ1-1,TRBV20-1,NA,few,TGCAGTGCTCCGGGATTAGGTGAAGCTTTCTTT,CSAPGLGEAFF
TRBJ1-1,TRBV29-1,TRBD1,NA,TGCAGCGTTTCATTGACAGGGGAGAACACTGAAGCTTTCTTT,CSVSLTGENTEAFF
TRBJ2-1,TRBV7-2,TRBD1,NA,TGTGCCAGCAGCTCATCAGTCCGGGACAGGTGGAATGAGCAGTTCTTC,CASSSSVRDRWNEQFF
TRBJ1-1,TRBV5-1,TRBD1,NA,TGCGCCAGCAGCAGGGGACAGGGCCCCTCGGCGGAGACTGAAGCTTTCTTT,CASSRGQGPSAETEAFF
TRBJ1-1,TRBV4-3,NA,few,TGCGCCAGCAGCCAGGATCGAACGGGCACTGAAGCTTTCTTT,CASSQDRTGTEAFF
TRBJ2-2,TRBV2,NA,NA,TGTGCCAGCAGTGAAATCGGACCCGTGAACACCGGGGAGCTGTTTTTT,CASSEIGPVNTGELFF
TRBJ2-6,TRBV4-3,NA,NA,TGCGCCAGCAGCCAAGGGACAGCTGGGGCCAACGTCCTGACTTTC,CASSQGTAGANVLTF
TRBJ2-5,TRBV5-1,NA,NA,TGCGCCAGCAGCTTGGCGGACAGCAGACAAGAGACCCAGTACTTC,CASSLADSRQETQYF
TRBJ1-3,TRBV6-1,NA,NA,TGTGCCACCTTTCTAAGGGACTCTGGAAACACCATATATTTT,CATFLRDSGNTIYF
TRBJ2-5,TRBV2,TRBD1,NA,TGTGCCAGCAGCCCCGGGACAGGGGCCCCCGAGACCCAGTACTTC,CASSPGTGAPETQYF
TRBJ2-5,TRBV7-2,NA,NA,TGTGCCAGCAGCTTAGAGGCGGGGACCCAGTACTTC,CASSLEAGTQYF
TRBJ2-3,TRBV19,NA,NA,TGTGCCAGCGCCCGGGGGCTGGGTACGCAGTATTTT,CASARGLGTQYF
TRBJ2-5,TRBV4-2,TRBD2,NA,TGTGCCAGCAGCTCCTCGACTAGCGGGGAAGAGACCCAGTACTTC,CASSSSTSGEETQYF
TRBJ1-2,TRBV18,NA,NA,TGTGCCAGCTCACCCCCAGCTAACTATGGCTACACCTTC,CASSPPANYGYTF
TRBJ2-3,TRBV10-3,TRBD2,NA,TGTGCCATCAGTACCGTTAGCGGGGCTAGCACAGATACGCAGTATTTT,CAISTVSGASTDTQYF
TRBJ2-1,TRBV19,NA,NA,TGTGCCAGTAGTTCTAGAGGGGGACGGTACAATGAGCAGTTCTTC,CASSSRGGRYNEQFF
TRBJ2-7,TRBV15,NA,NA,TGTGCCACCAGCAGAGATCGAGTAACAGAATACGAGCAGTACTTC,CATSRDRVTEYEQYF
TRBJ1-2,TRBV7-9,NA,NA,TGTGCCAGCAGCGACTGGGGGGGCCATGGCTACACCTTC,CASSDWGGHGYTF
TRBJ2-5,TRBV20-1,NA,NA,TGCAGTGCTCAACACCAAGAGACCCAGTACTTC,CSAQHQETQYF
TRBJ1-2,TRBV7-2,NA,medium-sized,TGTGCCACCGACCGGTCACCCACTAGAGGCTACACCTTC,CATDRSPTRGYTF
TRBJ2-4,TRBV5-1,NA,NA,TGCGCCAGCAGCTTGGAGGACAGCAAAAACATTCAGTACTTC,CASSLEDSKNIQYF
TRBJ2-3,TRBV4-3,NA,NA,TGCGCCAGCAGCCAAGTGGGACGGAGAGATACGCAGTATTTT,CASSQVGRRDTQYF
TRBJ2-1,TRBV7-2,TRBD2,few,TGTGCCAGCAGCCTCGCTAGCGGGGAGTACAATGAGCAGTTCTTC,CASSLASGEYNEQFF
TRBJ1-2,TRBV28,NA,NA,TGTGCCAGCAGTTTAATGGATGGCTACACCTTC,CASSLMDGYTF
TRBJ2-7,TRBV6-6,TRBD2,NA,TGTGCCAGCAGTTACCGCTCGCGGGGGAAATCCTACGAGCAGTACTTC,CASSYRSRGKSYEQYF
TRBJ1-2,TRBV6-5,TRBD1,NA,TGTGCCAGCAGTTGGCGCAGGGGGGATGGCTACACCTTC,CASSWRRGDGYTF
TRBJ1-1,TRBV2,TRBD1,NA,TGTGCCAGCAAGATTGACAGGGGTGGTACTGAAGCTTTCTTT,CASKIDRGGTEAFF
TRBJ1-4,TRBV28,NA,NA,TGTGCCAGCAGTTTACGGGGGGGGAATGAAAAACTGTTTTTT,CASSLRGGNEKLFF
TRBJ1-5,TRBV6-5,NA,NA,TGTGCCAGCAGTAGCCGGGGCAATCAGCCCCAGCATTTT,CASSSRGNQPQHF
TRBJ2-5,TRBV28,NA,NA,TGTGCCAGCGCGGCCGTGGAAGAGACCCAGTACTTC,CASAAVEETQYF
TRBJ2-7,TRBV28,NA,NA,TGTGCCAGCAGTTTATTTTCGGGACCCTACGAGCAGTACTTC,CASSLFSGPYEQYF
TRBJ1-3,TRBV5-1,TRBD1,NA,TGCGCCAGCAGCTTGTTTCCCGGACAGGGGGATGGAAACACCATATATTTT,CASSLFPGQGDGNTIYF
TRBJ1-3,TRBV5-1,NA,NA,TGCGCCAGCAGCTCGGACAGCTCTGGAAACACCATATATTTT,CASSSDSSGNTIYF
TRBJ1-6,TRBV7-2,NA,NA,TGTGCCAGCAGCCCAATATGGTCACCCCTCCACTTT,CASSPIWSPLHF
TRBJ1-1,TRBV6-6,TRBD1,NA,TGTGCCAGCAGTTTGGACAGGGAGGCTGAAGCTTTCTTT,CASSLDREAEAFF
TRBJ1-3,TRBV10-3,NA,once,TGTGCCATCGGGACCTCTGGAAACACCATATATTTT,CAIGTSGNTIYF
TRBJ2-7,TRBV11-2,TRBD1,once,TGTGCCAGCAGCTACGACAGGGGCTACGAGCAGTACTTC,CASSYDRGYEQYF
TRBJ2-7,TRBV19,TRBD2,NA,TGTGCCAGTAGTAAAGGACTAGCGGGGGGCAGGTACGAGCAGTACTTC,CASSKGLAGGRYEQYF
TRBJ1-2,TRBV6-6,TRBD1,NA,TGTGCCAGCAGTGGGACAGAAGACAGAAACTATGGCTACACCTTC,CASSGTEDRNYGYTF
TRBJ1-3,TRBV10-3,NA,NA,TGTGCCATCAGTGAGTCTGGTTCTGACGGAACCTCTGGAAACACCATATATTTT,CAISESGSDGTSGNTIYF
TRBJ1-6,TRBV19,NA,once,TGTGCCAGTAGTATAGTTGGGGTCTATAATTCACCCCTCCACTTT,CASSIVGVYNSPLHF
TRBJ1-2,TRBV5-4,NA,NA,TGTGCCAGCAGCTTAGGAGGAGGGGCGATGAACTATGGCTACACCTTC,CASSLGGGAMNYGYTF
TRBJ2-5,TRBV11-2,TRBD2,NA,TGTGCCAGCAGCCCCCCCGGTCTAGCGGGGGGAGAGACCCAGTACTTC,CASSPPGLAGGETQYF